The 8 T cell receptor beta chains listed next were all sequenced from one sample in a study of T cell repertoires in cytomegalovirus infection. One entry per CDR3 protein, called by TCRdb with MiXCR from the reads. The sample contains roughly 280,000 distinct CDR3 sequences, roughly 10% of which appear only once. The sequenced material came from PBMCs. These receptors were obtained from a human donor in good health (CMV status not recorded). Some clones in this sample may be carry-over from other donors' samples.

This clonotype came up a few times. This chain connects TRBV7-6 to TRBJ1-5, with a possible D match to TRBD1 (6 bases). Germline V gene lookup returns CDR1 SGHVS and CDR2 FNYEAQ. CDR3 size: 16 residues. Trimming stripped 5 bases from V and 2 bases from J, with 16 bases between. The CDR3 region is CASSPKGGYGNQPQHF. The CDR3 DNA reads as TGTGCCAGCAGCCCAAAAGGGGGGTACGGCAATCAGCCCCAGCATTTT.

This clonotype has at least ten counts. The CDR3 nucleotides are TGTGCCAGCAGCTCGGCCGGGACGCGAGGGGAAAAACTGTTTTTT. It codes for CASSSAGTRGEKLFF. The J gene is TRBJ1-4, the V gene TRBV7-3, with D possibly being TRBD1 (5 bases). CDR3 length equals 15 residues. Germline V gene data show CDR1 as SGHTA and CDR2 as FQGTGA. V was cut by 4 bases and J by 8 bases, with 17 bases left in between.

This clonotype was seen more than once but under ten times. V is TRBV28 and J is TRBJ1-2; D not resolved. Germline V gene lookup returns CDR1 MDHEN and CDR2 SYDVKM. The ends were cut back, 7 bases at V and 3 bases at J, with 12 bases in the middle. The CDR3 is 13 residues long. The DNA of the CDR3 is TGTGCCAGCAAGAGAGGGCGGGACTATGGCTACACCTTC. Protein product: CASKRGRDYGYTF.

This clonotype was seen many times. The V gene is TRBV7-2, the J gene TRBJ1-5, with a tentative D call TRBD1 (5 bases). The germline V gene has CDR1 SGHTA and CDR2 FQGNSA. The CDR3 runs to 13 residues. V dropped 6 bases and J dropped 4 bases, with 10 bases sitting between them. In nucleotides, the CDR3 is TGTGCCAGCAGTCAAAGACAGAATCAGCCCCAGCATTTT. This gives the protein CASSQRQNQPQHF. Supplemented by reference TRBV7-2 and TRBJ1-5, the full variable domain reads GAGVSQSPSNKVTEKGKDVELRCDPISGHTALYWYRQSLGQGLEFLIYFQGNSAPDKSGLPSDRFSAERTGGSVSTLTIQRTQQEDSAVYLCASSQRQNQPQHFGDGTRLSIL.

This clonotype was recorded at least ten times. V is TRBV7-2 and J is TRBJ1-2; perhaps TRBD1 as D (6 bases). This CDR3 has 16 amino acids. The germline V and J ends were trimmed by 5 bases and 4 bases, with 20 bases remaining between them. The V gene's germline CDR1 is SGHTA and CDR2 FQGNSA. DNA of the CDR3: TGTGCCAGCAGCCCCGGCGGGGGGACATTATCCTATGGCTACACCTTC. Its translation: CASSPGGGTLSYGYTF.

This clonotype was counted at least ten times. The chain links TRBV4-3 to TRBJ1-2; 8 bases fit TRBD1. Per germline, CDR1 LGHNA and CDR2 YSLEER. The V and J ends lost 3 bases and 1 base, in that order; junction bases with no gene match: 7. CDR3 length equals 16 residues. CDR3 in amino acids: CASSHTGQALNYGYTF. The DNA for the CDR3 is TGCGCCAGCAGCCACACGGGACAGGCCCTTAACTATGGCTACACCTTC.

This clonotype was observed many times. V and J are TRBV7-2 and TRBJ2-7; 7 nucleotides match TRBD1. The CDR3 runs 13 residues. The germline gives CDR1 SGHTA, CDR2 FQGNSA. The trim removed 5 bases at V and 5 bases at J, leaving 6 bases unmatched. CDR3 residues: CASSRQGIDEQYF. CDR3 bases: TGTGCCAGCAGCCGACAGGGAATCGACGAGCAGTACTTC. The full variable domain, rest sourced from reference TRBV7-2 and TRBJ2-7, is GAGVSQSPSNKVTEKGKDVELRCDPISGHTALYWYRQSLGQGLEFLIYFQGNSAPDKSGLPSDRFSAERTGGSVSTLTIQRTQQEDSAVYLCASSRQGIDEQYFGPGTRLTVT.

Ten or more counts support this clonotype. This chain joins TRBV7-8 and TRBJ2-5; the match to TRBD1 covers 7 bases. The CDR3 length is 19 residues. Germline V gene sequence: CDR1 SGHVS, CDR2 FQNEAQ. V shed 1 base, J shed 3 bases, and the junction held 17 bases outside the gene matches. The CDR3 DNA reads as TGTGCCAGCAGCTTAGTCGCCGTGCCGGGACAGTATAAGGAAGAGACCCAGTACTTC. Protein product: CASSLVAVPGQYKEETQYF.